A single T cell receptor (beta chain) is shown here with its context. The data are from a study of cytomegalovirus exposure and HLA in healthy donors. PCR was performed using 60 Vbeta and 13 Jbeta primers. Assay: immunoSEQ multiplex PCR; the TCRdb copy retains only in-frame clones and omits some. This table holds around 170,000 clones, approximately 88% found once. This CDR3 spans 16 amino acids. Trimming cost V 0 bases and J 7 bases; bases outside gene matches: 12. CDR1 is SGHRS, CDR2 YFSETQ, per germline. The gene calls are TRBV5-1 and TRBJ2-7, with TRBD1 matching over 8 bases. Sequenced input: PBMCs. The clonotype was recovered from a woman in her fifties or sixties in good health and CMV-seropositive. Here the CDR3 DNA reads TGCGCCAGCAGCTTGGTAGGTGCAGGGGGCGCGGGGGAGCAGTACTTC. Translated: CASSLVGAGGAGEQYF.